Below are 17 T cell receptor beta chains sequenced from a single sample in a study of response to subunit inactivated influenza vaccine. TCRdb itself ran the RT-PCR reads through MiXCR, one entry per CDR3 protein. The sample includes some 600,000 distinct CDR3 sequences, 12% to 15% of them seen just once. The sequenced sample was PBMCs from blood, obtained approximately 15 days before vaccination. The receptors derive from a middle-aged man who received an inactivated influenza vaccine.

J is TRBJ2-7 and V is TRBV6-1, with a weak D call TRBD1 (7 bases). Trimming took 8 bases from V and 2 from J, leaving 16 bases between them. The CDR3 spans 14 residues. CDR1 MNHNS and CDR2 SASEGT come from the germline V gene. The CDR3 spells CASGTRTGPYEQYF. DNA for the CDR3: TGTGCCAGCGGGACTCGGACAGGCCCCTACGAGCAGTACTTC.

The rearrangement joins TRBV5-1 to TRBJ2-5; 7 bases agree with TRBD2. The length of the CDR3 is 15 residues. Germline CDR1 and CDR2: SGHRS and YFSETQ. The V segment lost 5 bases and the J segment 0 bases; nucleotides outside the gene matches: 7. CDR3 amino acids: CASSSSGTYQETQYF. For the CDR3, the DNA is TGCGCCAGCAGTTCTAGCGGAACGTACCAAGAGACCCAGTACTTC.

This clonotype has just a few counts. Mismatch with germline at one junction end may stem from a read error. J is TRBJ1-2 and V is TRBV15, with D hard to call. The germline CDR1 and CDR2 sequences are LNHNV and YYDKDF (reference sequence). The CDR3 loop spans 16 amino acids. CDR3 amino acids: CATSREARLFNHGYTF. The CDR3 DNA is TGTGCCACCAGCAGGGAGGCCCGGCTCTTTAACCATGGCTACACCTTC.

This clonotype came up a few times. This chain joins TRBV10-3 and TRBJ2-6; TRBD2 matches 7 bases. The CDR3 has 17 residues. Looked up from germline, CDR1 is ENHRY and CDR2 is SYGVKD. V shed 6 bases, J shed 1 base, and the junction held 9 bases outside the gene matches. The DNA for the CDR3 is TGTGCCATCAGACCCGAAACCGGGGGGTCTGGGGCCAACGTCCTGACTTTC. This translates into CAIRPETGGSGANVLTF.

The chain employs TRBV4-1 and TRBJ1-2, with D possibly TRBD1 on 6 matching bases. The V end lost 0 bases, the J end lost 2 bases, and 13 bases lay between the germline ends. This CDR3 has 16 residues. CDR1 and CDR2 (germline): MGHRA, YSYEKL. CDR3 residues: CASSQEGGMRNYGYTF. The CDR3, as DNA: TGCGCCAGCAGCCAAGAAGGGGGGATGAGGAACTATGGCTACACCTTC.

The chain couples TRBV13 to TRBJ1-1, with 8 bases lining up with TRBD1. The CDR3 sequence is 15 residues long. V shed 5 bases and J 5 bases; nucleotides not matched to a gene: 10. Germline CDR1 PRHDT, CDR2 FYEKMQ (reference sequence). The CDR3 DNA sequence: TGTGCCAGCAGCCCTTCCAGGGGGCTCGGGACTGAAGCTTTCTTT. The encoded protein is CASSPSRGLGTEAFF. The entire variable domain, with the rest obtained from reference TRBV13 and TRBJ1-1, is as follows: AAGVIQSPRHLIKEKRETATLKCYPIPRHDTVYWYQQGPGQDPQFLISFYEKMQSDKGSIPDRFSAQQFSDYHSELNMSSLELGDSALYFCASSPSRGLGTEAFFGQGTRLTVV.

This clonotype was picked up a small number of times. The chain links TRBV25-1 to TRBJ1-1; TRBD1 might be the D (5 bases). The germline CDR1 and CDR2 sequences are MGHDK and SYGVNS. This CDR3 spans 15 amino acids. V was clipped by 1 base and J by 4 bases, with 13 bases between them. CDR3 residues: CASSEWRQSLTEAFF. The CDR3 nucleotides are TGTGCCAGCAGTGAATGGAGACAGTCTCTCACTGAAGCTTTCTTT. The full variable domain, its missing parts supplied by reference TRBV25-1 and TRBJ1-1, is EADIYQTPRYLVIGTGKKITLECSQTMGHDKMYWYQQDPGMELHLIHYSYGVNSTEKGDLSSESTVSRIRTEHFPLTLESARPSHTSQYLCASSEWRQSLTEAFFGQGTRLTVV.

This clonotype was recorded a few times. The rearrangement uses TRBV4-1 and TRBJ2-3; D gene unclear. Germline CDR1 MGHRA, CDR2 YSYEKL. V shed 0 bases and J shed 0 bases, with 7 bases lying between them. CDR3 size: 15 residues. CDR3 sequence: CASSQDGFSTDTQYF. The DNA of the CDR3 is TGCGCCAGCAGCCAAGATGGGTTTAGCACAGATACGCAGTATTTT.

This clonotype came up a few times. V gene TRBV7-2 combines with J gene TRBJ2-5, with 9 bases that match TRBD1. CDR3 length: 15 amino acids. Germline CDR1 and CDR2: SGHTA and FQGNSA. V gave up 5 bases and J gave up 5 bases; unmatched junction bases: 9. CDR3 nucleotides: TGTGCCAGCAGCCCCGGACAGGGGAGGGTGGAGACCCAGTACTTC. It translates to CASSPGQGRVETQYF.

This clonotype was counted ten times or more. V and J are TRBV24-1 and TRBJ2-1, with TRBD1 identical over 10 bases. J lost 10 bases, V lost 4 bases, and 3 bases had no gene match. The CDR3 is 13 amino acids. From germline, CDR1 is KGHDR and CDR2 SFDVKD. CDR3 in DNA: TGTGCCACCAGTGACCTGGACAGGGGGGAGCAGTTCTTC. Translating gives CATSDLDRGEQFF.

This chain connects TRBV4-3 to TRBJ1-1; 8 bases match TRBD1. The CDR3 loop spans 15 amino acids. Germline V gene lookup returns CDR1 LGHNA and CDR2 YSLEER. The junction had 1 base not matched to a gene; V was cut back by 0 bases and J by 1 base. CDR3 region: CASSQDQGANTEAFF. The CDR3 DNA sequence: TGCGCCAGCAGCCAAGATCAGGGGGCGAACACTGAAGCTTTCTTT.

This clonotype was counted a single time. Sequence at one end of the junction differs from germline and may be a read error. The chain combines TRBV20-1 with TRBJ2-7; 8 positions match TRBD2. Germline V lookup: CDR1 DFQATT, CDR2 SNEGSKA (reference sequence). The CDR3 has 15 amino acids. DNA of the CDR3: TGCAGTGCGAGAGACGGCGGGGGGCTAACCTACGAGCAGTACTTC. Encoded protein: CSARDGGGLTYEQYF.

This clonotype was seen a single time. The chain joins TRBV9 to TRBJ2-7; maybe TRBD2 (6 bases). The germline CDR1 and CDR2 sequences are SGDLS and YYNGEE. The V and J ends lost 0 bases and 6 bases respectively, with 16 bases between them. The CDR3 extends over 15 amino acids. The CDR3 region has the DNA TGTGCCAGCAGCGTAGACGTGGCGCCCGGGGGCGAGCAGTACTTC. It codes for CASSVDVAPGGEQYF.

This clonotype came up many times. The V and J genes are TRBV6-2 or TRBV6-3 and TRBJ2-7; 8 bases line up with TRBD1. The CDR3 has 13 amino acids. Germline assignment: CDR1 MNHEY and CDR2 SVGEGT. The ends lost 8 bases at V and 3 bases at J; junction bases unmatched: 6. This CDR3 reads CASSRDRFYEQYF. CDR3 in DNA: TGTGCCAGCTCCCGGGACAGGTTCTACGAGCAGTACTTC.

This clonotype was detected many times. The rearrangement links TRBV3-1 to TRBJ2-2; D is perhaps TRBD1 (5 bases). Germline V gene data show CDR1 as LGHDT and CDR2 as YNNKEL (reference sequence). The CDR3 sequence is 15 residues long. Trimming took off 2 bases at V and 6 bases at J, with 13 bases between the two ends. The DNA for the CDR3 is TGTGCCAGCAGCCAACAGTCACAGGTCTCCGGGGAGCTGTTTTTT. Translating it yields CASSQQSQVSGELFF.

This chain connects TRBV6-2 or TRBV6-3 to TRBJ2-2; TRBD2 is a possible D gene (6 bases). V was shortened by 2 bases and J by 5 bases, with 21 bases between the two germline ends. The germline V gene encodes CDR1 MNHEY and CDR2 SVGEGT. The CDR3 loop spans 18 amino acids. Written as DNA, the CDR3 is TGTGCCAGCAGTTACGTAACTCGGGACTTCCCTCTTACCGGGGAGCTGTTTTTT. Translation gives CASSYVTRDFPLTGELFF.

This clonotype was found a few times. CDR3 sequence: CASSTLARGQGAGNTIYF. The DNA of the CDR3 is TGTGCCAGCAGTACCCTAGCCCGAGGACAGGGGGCTGGAAACACCATATATTTT. V usage is TRBV27 and J usage is TRBJ1-3, with 10 bases lining up with TRBD1. V shed 5 bases and J 2 bases; nucleotides not matched to a gene: 12. The CDR3 is 18 amino acids. The germline V gene encodes CDR1 MNHEY and CDR2 SMNVEV (reference sequence).